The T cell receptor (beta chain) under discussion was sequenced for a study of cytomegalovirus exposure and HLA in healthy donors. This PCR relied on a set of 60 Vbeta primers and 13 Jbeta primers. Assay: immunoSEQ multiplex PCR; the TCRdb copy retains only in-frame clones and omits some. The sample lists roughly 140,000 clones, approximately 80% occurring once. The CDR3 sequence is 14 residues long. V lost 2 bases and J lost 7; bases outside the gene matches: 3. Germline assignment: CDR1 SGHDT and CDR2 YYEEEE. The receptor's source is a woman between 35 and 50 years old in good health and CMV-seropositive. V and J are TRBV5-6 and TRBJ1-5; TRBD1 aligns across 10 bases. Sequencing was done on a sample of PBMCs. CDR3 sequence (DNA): TGTGCCAGCAGCTTTAGGACAGGGGGACAGCCCCAGCATTTT. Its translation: CASSFRTGGQPQHF.